These 14 T cell receptor beta chains came from one sample sequenced in a study of technical replicates of blood from a handful of donors. The repertoire was sequenced with immunoSEQ multiplex PCR; TCRdb's copy has only in-frame clones and lacks some. The table includes more than 65,000 clones, over 90% detected once. The source material was T cells isolated from PBMCs. These receptors were obtained from a human donor in good health.

The chain is built from TRBV11-2 and TRBJ2-1; D gene uncertain. Germline CDR1 SGHAT, CDR2 FQNNGV. The CDR3 is 16 amino acids. Trimming cost V 5 bases and J 0 bases, with 14 bases left between them. Written as DNA, the CDR3 is TGTGCCAGCAGCCCGGCGAGCGCCCCCTCCTACAATGAGCAGTTCTTC. It encodes CASSPASAPSYNEQFF.

The chain couples TRBV6-1 to TRBJ1-1, with TRBD1 identical over 7 bases. The length of the CDR3 is 14 residues. Per the germline V gene, CDR1 is MNHNS and CDR2 is SASEGT. V shed 8 bases and J 5 bases; nucleotides not matched to a gene: 11. The CDR3 DNA sequence: TGTGCCAGCCGCGATGGACAGGTTTTAACTGAAGCTTTCTTT. It codes for CASRDGQVLTEAFF.

The rearrangement uses TRBV21-1 and TRBJ2-5; the table's D call of TRBD2 was not tested on the DNA. TRBV21-1 is labeled a pseudogene. There are 14 residues in the CDR3. The CDR3 loop reads CASTVGLAGETQYF. The CDR3, as DNA: TGTGCCAGCACCGTCGGACTAGCGGGAGAGACCCAGTACTTC.

V usage is TRBV19 and J usage is TRBJ2-1; 10 bases are a match to TRBD1. The length of the CDR3 is 15 residues. Germline-derived CDR1 and CDR2 are LNHDA and SQIVND (reference sequence). V lost 1 base and J lost 7; bases outside the gene matches: 4. The CDR3 coding sequence is TGTGCCAGTAGTATAGGTGGACAGGGGGGGAATGAGCAGTTCTTC. It specifies CASSIGGQGGNEQFF. Combining the CDR3 with reference TRBV19 and TRBJ2-1 gives the whole variable domain DGGITQSPKYLFRKEGQNVTLSCEQNLNHDAMYWYRQDPGQGLRLIYYSQIVNDFQKGDIAEGYSVSREKKESFPLTVTSAQKNPTAFYLCASSIGGQGGNEQFFGPGTRLTVL.

This chain uses TRBV11-2 with TRBJ2-5; no definite D call. Trimming shortened V by 6 bases and J by 4 bases, and 6 bases separated the two germline ends. The CDR3 runs to 11 residues. Looked up from germline, CDR1 is SGHAT and CDR2 is FQNNGV. The CDR3 spells CASRSVETQYF. The CDR3 DNA sequence: TGTGCCAGCAGGTCCGTAGAGACCCAGTACTTC.

V is TRBV18 and J is TRBJ1-2, with D possibly TRBD1 on 5 matching bases. The CDR3 is 14 amino acids. The germline V and J ends were trimmed by 3 bases and 4 bases, with 12 bases remaining between them. Germline-derived CDR1 and CDR2 are KGHSH and LQKENI. The DNA of the CDR3 is TGTGCCAGCTCACCCTCAGGGATAGGCTATGGCTACACCTTC. Translation gives CASSPSGIGYGYTF.

V and J are TRBV7-9 and TRBJ2-1, with D possibly matching TRBD2 (6 bases). This CDR3 is built from 13 residues. V lost 2 bases and J lost 6, with 8 bases in between. Germline lookup yields CDR1 SEHNR and CDR2 FQNEAQ (reference sequence). For the CDR3, the DNA is TGTGCCAGCAGCTTATCGGGAGTCAATGAGCAGTTCTTC. Residues: CASSLSGVNEQFF.

The chain combines TRBV2 with TRBJ1-1, with 7 bases identical to TRBD1. V gave up 6 bases and J gave up 4 bases; unmatched junction bases: 14. The CDR3 is 16 residues long. Germline-derived CDR1 and CDR2 are SNHLY and FYNNEI. CDR3: CASRAGTALGSTEAFF. CDR3 nucleotides: TGTGCCAGCAGGGCCGGGACAGCCTTAGGGAGCACTGAAGCTTTCTTT.

This sequence joins TRBV28 and TRBJ1-2; D uncertain. Germline CDR1 and CDR2: MDHEN and SYDVKM. CDR3 length: 13 residues. Deletions cut 5 bases from V and 2 bases from J, with 9 bases between. The CDR3 sequence: CASSLHSNYGYTF. CDR3 bases: TGTGCCAGCAGTCTCCACAGCAACTATGGCTACACCTTC.

This sequence joins TRBV6-5 and TRBJ1-6; perhaps TRBD1 as D (6 bases). From germline, CDR1 is MNHEY and CDR2 SVGAGI. The CDR3 covers 16 residues. The V gene lost 0 bases and the J gene lost 9 bases, with 15 bases spanning the gap. CDR3 protein: CASSYSRGARGSPLHF. CDR3 DNA sequence: TGTGCCAGCAGTTACTCGCGGGGGGCGCGGGGTTCACCCCTCCACTTT.

V is TRBV6-5 and J is TRBJ2-3; TRBD2 aligns across 11 bases. This CDR3 is 16 amino acids long. CDR1 MNHEY and CDR2 SVGAGI come from the germline V gene. With V trimmed by 4 bases and J by 5 bases, 8 bases remained unmatched. CDR3 sequence reads: CASSSRGLAAGDTQYF. The DNA of the CDR3 is TGTGCCAGCAGTTCTCGGGGACTAGCGGCGGGAGATACGCAGTATTTT.

Turning to this clone: One end of the junction fails to match germline, which may point to a read error. This chain links TRBV10-2 with TRBJ2-2; 11 nucleotides agree with TRBD2. This CDR3 region has 21 residues. Germline CDR1 WSHSY, CDR2 SAAADI. CDR3: CASRPPGIAGGSHPASGELFF. As DNA, the CDR3 is TGCGCCAGTCGACCTCCGGGAATAGCGGGAGGGTCACACCCGGCATCCGGAGAGCTGTTTTTT.

The chain carries TRBV7-8 and TRBJ1-4, with a weak D call TRBD1 (6 bases). The V gene's germline CDR1 is SGHVS and CDR2 FQNEAQ. Trimming cost V 0 bases and J 6 bases, with 17 bases left between them. This CDR3 comprises 17 residues. CDR3 region: CASSLAGTILRDEKLFF. The CDR3 bases are TGTGCCAGCAGCTTAGCCGGGACAATCTTAAGGGATGAAAAACTGTTTTTT. Complete variable domain (other parts from reference TRBV7-8 and TRBJ1-4): GAGVSQSPRYKVAKRGQDVALRCDPISGHVSLFWYQQALGQGPEFLTYFQNEAQLDKSGLPSDRFFAERPEGSVSTLKIQRTQQEDSAVYLCASSLAGTILRDEKLFFGSGTQLSVL.

This sequence joins TRBV5-1 and TRBJ2-1; perhaps TRBD2 as D (6 bases). Germline CDR1 SGHRS, CDR2 YFSETQ. The CDR3 covers 15 residues. V gave up 5 bases and J gave up 4 bases, with 16 bases separating them. CDR3 sequence: CASREGTPKYNEQFF. The CDR3 DNA follows: TGCGCCAGCAGGGAGGGGACTCCGAAGTACAATGAGCAGTTCTTC.